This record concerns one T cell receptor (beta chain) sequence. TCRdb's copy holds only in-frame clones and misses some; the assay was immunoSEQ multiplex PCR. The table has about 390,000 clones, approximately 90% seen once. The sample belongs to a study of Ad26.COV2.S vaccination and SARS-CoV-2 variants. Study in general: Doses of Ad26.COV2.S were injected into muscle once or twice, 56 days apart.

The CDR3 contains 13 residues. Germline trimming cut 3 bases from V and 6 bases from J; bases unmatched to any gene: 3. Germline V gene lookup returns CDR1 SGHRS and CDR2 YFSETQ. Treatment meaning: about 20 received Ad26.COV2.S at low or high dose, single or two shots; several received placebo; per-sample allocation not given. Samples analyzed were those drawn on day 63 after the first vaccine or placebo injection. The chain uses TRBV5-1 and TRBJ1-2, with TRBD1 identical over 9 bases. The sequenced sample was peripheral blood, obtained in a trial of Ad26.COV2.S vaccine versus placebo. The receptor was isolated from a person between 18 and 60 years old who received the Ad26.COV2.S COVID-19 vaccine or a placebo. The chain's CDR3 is CASSSWDRDGYTF. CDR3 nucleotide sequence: TGCGCCAGCAGCTCGTGGGACAGGGATGGCTACACCTTC.